Listed here are 18 T cell receptor beta chains from one sample, sequenced in a study of regulatory T cells in long-lasting Graves disease. As to time point: newly diagnosed GD, antithyroid drugs for less than 3 months. RNA isolated from PBMCs was used to make the TCR library. For TCR beta, libraries came from iRepertoire HTBI primers and Arm-PCR of CDR3 regions. TCRdb re-derived calls from the multiplex PCR reads in MiXCR, one entry per CDR3 protein. This table has under 300,000 distinct CDR3 sequences, 20% appearing once. Source: peripheral blood mononuclear cells (PBMCs), taken at new diagnosis, from a patient treated with antithyroid drugs. The receptors were gathered from a female donor with Graves disease.

This clonotype was seen a few times. The chain carries TRBV5-4 and TRBJ2-7; D uncertain. CDR1 is SGHNT and CDR2 is YYREEE in the germline V gene (reference sequence). V was shortened by 0 bases and J by 6 bases, with 10 bases between the two germline ends. This CDR3 is built from 13 residues. CDR3 in amino acids: CASSLGPEGEQYF. Here the CDR3 DNA reads TGTGCCAGCAGCTTGGGACCCGAAGGCGAGCAGTACTTC.

The genes are TRBV18 and TRBJ2-3; D is undetermined. Germline V gene data show CDR1 as KGHSH and CDR2 as LQKENI. The CDR3 contains 15 residues. Trimming left V 0 bases short and J 2 bases short, with 9 bases between. As DNA, the CDR3 is TGTGCCAGCTCACCACCGGGCAGTCCCACAGATACGCAGTATTTT. This codes for CASSPPGSPTDTQYF.

As regards this clonotype: This likely reflects a read error, since a far larger clone is one base away. This chain connects TRBV28 to TRBJ1-1, with D unresolved. This CDR3 spans 12 amino acids. V lost 4 bases and J lost 3, with 6 bases in between. CDR1 MDHEN and CDR2 SYDVKM come from the germline V gene. The CDR3 DNA is TGTGCCAGCAGTTCGACGGACACTGAAGCTTTCTTT. Translated, it gives CASSSTDTEAFF.

In its sample, this clonotype was seen many times. The gene calls are TRBV7-2 and TRBJ1-4; D remains ambiguous. The CDR3 spans 13 residues. Trimming took 2 bases from V and 7 from J, leaving 8 bases between them. Germline V gene lookup returns CDR1 SGHTA and CDR2 FQGNSA. CDR3 in amino acids: CASSLKRGEKLFF. The CDR3 nucleotides read TGTGCCAGCAGCTTAAAACGGGGTGAAAAACTGTTTTTT.

This chain links TRBV12-3 or TRBV12-4 with TRBJ1-1; 11 bases match TRBD1. The V and J ends lost 5 bases and 4 bases, in that order; junction bases with no gene match: 15. The CDR3 extends over 18 amino acids. CDR3 DNA: TGTGCCAGCAGTCTCTCGACCGGGACAGGGGGATGGCTCACTGAAGCTTTCTTT. Its translation: CASSLSTGTGGWLTEAFF.

The V call is TRBV19, the J call TRBJ1-2; D is ambiguous. Germline assignment: CDR1 LNHDA and CDR2 SQIVND (reference sequence). This CDR3 comprises 17 residues. Between the trimmed V and J ends, which lost 5 bases and 8 bases, there was a span of 27 bases. The CDR3 DNA reads as TGTGCCAGTAGTCGTGGACTCGCCGTCAATAGCAATAAAGGCTACACCTTC. This sequence encodes CASSRGLAVNSNKGYTF. Full variable domain (remainder filled in from reference TRBV19 and TRBJ1-2): DGGITQSPKYLFRKEGQNVTLSCEQNLNHDAMYWYRQDPGQGLRLIYYSQIVNDFQKGDIAEGYSVSREKKESFPLTVTSAQKNPTAFYLCASSRGLAVNSNKGYTFGSGTRLTVV.

This clonotype was seen many times. The chain joins TRBV10-1 to TRBJ2-7, with no clear D. V was cut by 2 bases and J by 6 bases, with 8 bases left in between. There are 12 residues in the CDR3. Germline V gene data show CDR1 as WNHNN and CDR2 as SYGVQD (reference sequence). CDR3 protein: CASSEARREQYF. For the CDR3, the DNA is TGCGCCAGCAGTGAGGCCCGCCGCGAGCAGTACTTC.

Remarks on this clonotype: This sequence may be a read error, since a much larger clone differs from it by one base. This chain joins TRBV19 and TRBJ2-1; tentative D call: TRBD2 (6 bases). In germline, CDR1 is LNHDA, CDR2 SQIVND (reference sequence). The CDR3 consists of 18 residues. CDR3 in DNA: TGTGCCAGTAGTATCAGGACGGGAGCGGGTTATCGAGTTGATGAGCAGCTCTTC. Translation: CASSIRTGAGYRVDEQLF.

This clonotype was counted ten times or more. The chain links TRBV18 to TRBJ1-2; D may be TRBD1 (5 bases). This CDR3 region has 15 residues. In germline, CDR1 is KGHSH, CDR2 LQKENI. The V end lost 0 bases, the J end lost 6 bases, and 14 bases lay between the germline ends. CDR3 in amino acids: CASSPPQGIGDGYTF. The CDR3 DNA follows: TGTGCCAGCTCACCACCCCAGGGAATTGGTGATGGCTACACCTTC.

This clonotype was found many times. This chain links TRBV6-1 with TRBJ2-7; D is ambiguous. The CDR3 loop spans 13 amino acids. Germline V gene data show CDR1 as MNHNS and CDR2 as SASEGT. The germline V and J ends were trimmed by 4 bases and 5 bases, with 12 bases remaining between them. CDR3 residues: CASSVPRSHEQYF. DNA of the CDR3: TGTGCCAGCAGTGTGCCCCGGAGCCACGAGCAGTACTTC.

This clonotype was seen many times. The rearrangement uses TRBV3-1 and TRBJ2-1; D possibly corresponds to TRBD2 (5 bases). The CDR3 totals 17 residues. The V and J ends lost 0 bases and 4 bases respectively, with 16 bases between them. CDR1 and CDR2 (germline): LGHDT, YNNKEL (reference sequence). CDR3 sequence reads: CASSQDSGLAGYNEQFF. For the CDR3, the DNA is TGTGCCAGCAGCCAAGACTCCGGGCTAGCAGGTTACAATGAGCAGTTCTTC.

Ten or more counts support this clonotype. The V gene is TRBV20-1, the J gene TRBJ2-7; 9 nucleotides line up with TRBD1. Germline V gene data show CDR1 as DFQATT and CDR2 as SNEGSKA (reference sequence). The CDR3 length is 14 residues. Trimming took 2 bases from V and 5 from J; bases not matched to a gene: 7. The CDR3 nucleotides are TGCAGTGCTAGAAGGGACAGGGAAGTGGACGAGCAGTACTTC. Protein sequence: CSARRDREVDEQYF.

This clonotype came up once. In DNA form, the CDR3 reads TGTGCCAGCAGCTCCGGGACAGGGGGCGACGGGGAGCTGTTTTTT. Translating it yields CASSSGTGGDGELFF. The V call is TRBV7-9, the J call TRBJ2-2; the match to TRBD1 covers 12 bases. Per germline, CDR1 SEHNR and CDR2 FQNEAQ (reference sequence). The CDR3 runs 15 residues. Losses at the gene ends were 4 bases for V and 7 bases for J; bases not matched to a gene: 4.

This clonotype was counted at least ten times. The rearrangement links TRBV2 to TRBJ1-3, with 7 bases aligning to TRBD1. Per germline, CDR1 SNHLY and CDR2 FYNNEI. The CDR3 loop spans 15 amino acids. V was clipped by 8 bases and J by 3 bases; unmatched bases: 10. The CDR3 region is CASGEQTGVGNTIYF. The CDR3 DNA sequence: TGTGCCAGCGGGGAACAAACAGGGGTTGGAAACACCATATATTTT.

For this clonotype: It may be a read error: a sequence one base away is much more abundant. The rearrangement uses TRBV2 and TRBJ2-7; 10 nucleotides agree with TRBD1. The J segment lost 1 base and the V segment lost 6 bases, leaving 12 bases of the junction unmatched. Germline V lookup: CDR1 SNHLY, CDR2 FYNNEI. The CDR3 is 17 amino acids. CDR3 nucleotides: TGTGCCAGCAGGCCCGGGACAGGGGCCCTTCAATCCTACGAGCAGTACTTC. This translates into CASRPGTGALQSYEQYF. The variable domain in full, completed from reference TRBV2 and TRBJ2-7, reads EPEVTQTPSHQVTQMGQEVILRCVPISNHLYFYWYRQILGQKVEFLVSFYNNEISEKSEIFDDQFSVERPDGSNFTLKIRSTKLEDSAMYFCASRPGTGALQSYEQYFGPGTRLTVT.

This clonotype came up many times. The V call is TRBV9, the J call TRBJ2-3, with 7 bases lining up with TRBD2. V gave up 2 bases and J gave up 3 bases; unmatched junction bases: 3. The germline V gene has CDR1 SGDLS and CDR2 YYNGEE. This CDR3 spans 14 amino acids. CDR3 sequence: CASSVTGLTDTQYF. The CDR3 DNA reads TGTGCCAGCAGCGTTACGGGACTAACAGATACGCAGTATTTT.

This clonotype was recorded many times. The genes are TRBV28 and TRBJ1-5, with D unresolved. Trimming removed 7 bases from V and 6 bases from J, with 16 bases in between. The CDR3 extends over 14 amino acids. Looked up from germline, CDR1 is MDHEN and CDR2 is SYDVKM. The CDR3 nucleotides are TGTGCCAGCAAGAATCCGGGCCAATTTCAGCCCCAGCATTTT. It yields the protein CASKNPGQFQPQHF.

This clonotype came up many times. The rearrangement uses TRBV5-8 and TRBJ1-5; 9 bases are a match to TRBD1. Germline trimming cut 3 bases from V and 3 bases from J; bases unmatched to any gene: 13. CDR1 and CDR2 from the germline V gene are SGHTS and YDEGEE. This CDR3 is 18 amino acids long. The CDR3 DNA is TGTGCCAGCAGCTCGCTATTATACGGACAGGGGAACAATCAGCCCCAGCATTTT. Protein: CASSSLLYGQGNNQPQHF. The variable domain in full, with the rest retrieved from reference TRBV5-8 and TRBJ1-5, is EAGVTQSPTHLIKTRGQQATLRCSPISGHTSVYWYQQALGLGLQFLLWYDEGEERNRGNFPPRFSGRQFPNYSSELNVNALELEDSALYLCASSSLLYGQGNNQPQHFGDGTRLSIL.